These 21 T cell receptor beta chains were all obtained from the same sample, sequenced in a study of cytomegalovirus exposure and HLA in healthy donors. The table came from immunoSEQ multiplex PCR; TCRdb's copy has only in-frame clones and leaves some out. The data contain around 150,000 clones, 86% of them singletons. The source material was PBMCs. The receptor source for this set is a woman aged 18-29 years in good health and CMV-seronegative.

V usage is TRBV4-2 and J usage is TRBJ1-2; D may be TRBD1 (6 bases). The CDR3 has 15 residues. V was shortened by 1 base and J by 3 bases, with 12 bases between the two germline ends. Germline lookup yields CDR1 LGHNA and CDR2 YNFKEQ. The CDR3 nucleotides read TGTGCCAGCAGCCAAGCTTTACAGGGTGACTATGGCTACACCTTC. Translated, it gives CASSQALQGDYGYTF.

J is TRBJ1-1 and V is TRBV6-4, with D perhaps matching TRBD1 (6 bases). The CDR3 totals 14 residues. The ends were cut back, 6 bases at V and 4 bases at J, with 15 bases in the middle. From germline, CDR1 is MRHNA and CDR2 SNTAGT. Here the CDR3 reads CASRRDTGVTEAFF. For the CDR3, the DNA is TGTGCCAGCAGACGGGACACCGGCGTCACTGAAGCTTTCTTT.

The chain couples TRBV5-1 to TRBJ2-2, with 11 bases fitting TRBD1. J gave up 7 bases and V 6 bases, and 5 bases lay outside the gene matches. The CDR3 length is 14 residues. Germline-derived CDR1 and CDR2 are SGHRS and YFSETQ. The DNA of the CDR3 is TGCGCCAGCAATCCGGGACAGGGGGACGGGGAGCTGTTTTTT. The encoded protein is CASNPGQGDGELFF.

The rearrangement uses TRBV7-2 and TRBJ2-7; D gene unclear. The germline V and J ends were trimmed by 6 bases and 6 bases, with 21 bases remaining between them. Per the germline V gene, CDR1 is SGHTA and CDR2 is FQGNSA. The CDR3 loop spans 15 amino acids. CDR3 sequence (DNA): TGTGCCAGCAGACCCGCGCTGTCCCGAACGGGCGAGCAGTACTTC. As protein: CASRPALSRTGEQYF. Complete variable domain (other parts from reference TRBV7-2 and TRBJ2-7): GAGVSQSPSNKVTEKGKDVELRCDPISGHTALYWYRQSLGQGLEFLIYFQGNSAPDKSGLPSDRFSAERTGGSVSTLTIQRTQQEDSAVYLCASRPALSRTGEQYFGPGTRLTVT.

The genes are TRBV7-2 and TRBJ1-1, with D possibly matching TRBD1 (5 bases). The CDR3 is made up of 15 amino acids. Germline V gene sequence: CDR1 SGHTA, CDR2 FQGNSA. Trimming removed 6 bases from V and 2 bases from J, with 16 bases in between. CDR3 amino acids: CASRAQGLLNTEAFF. CDR3 DNA: TGTGCCAGCAGGGCCCAGGGTTTACTTAACACTGAAGCTTTCTTT.

The V and J genes are TRBV4-3 and TRBJ2-4, with D maybe TRBD2 (6 bases). The V end lost 1 base, the J end lost 7 bases, and 14 bases lay between the germline ends. Germline loops: CDR1 LGHNA, CDR2 YSLEER. This CDR3 comprises 15 residues. CDR3 in DNA: TGCGCCAGCAGCCAAGCTAGATGGGCGGGGAACATTCAGTACTTC. Encoded protein: CASSQARWAGNIQYF.

The chain is built from TRBV7-6 and TRBJ2-1; a weak D match, TRBD1 (7 bases). The germline CDR1 and CDR2 sequences are SGHVS and FNYEAQ. The V and J ends lost 4 bases and 5 bases respectively, with 18 bases between them. The CDR3 runs 16 residues. CDR3 loop: CASSSRRDRGHNEQFF. CDR3 nucleotide sequence: TGTGCCAGCAGCTCAAGGAGGGACAGAGGCCACAATGAGCAGTTCTTC.

The chain joins TRBV27 to TRBJ2-2; maybe TRBD1 (5 bases). With 10 bases removed from V and 4 bases from J, the gap between germline ends came to 25 bases. Germline V gene data show CDR1 as MNHEY and CDR2 as SMNVEV (reference sequence). The CDR3 loop spans 17 amino acids. DNA for the CDR3: TGTGCCACGAAGGACAAGGGCTGGGAAAGTGGCACCGGGGAGCTGTTTTTT. Its protein product is CATKDKGWESGTGELFF.

The V call is TRBV4-1, the J call TRBJ2-7, with D maybe TRBD1 (6 bases). Germline V gene data show CDR1 as MGHRA and CDR2 as YSYEKL. This CDR3 region has 14 residues. V lost 4 bases and J lost 1, with 11 bases in between. This CDR3 reads CASSPGTLSYEQYF. The CDR3 bases are TGCGCCAGCAGCCCCGGGACACTTTCCTACGAGCAGTACTTC.

This clone has a single count. The rearrangement uses TRBV5-1 and TRBJ2-1, with 11 bases matching TRBD1. V was clipped by 4 bases and J by 7 bases; unmatched bases: 7. This CDR3 has 15 amino acids. Looked up from germline, CDR1 is SGHRS and CDR2 is YFSETQ. This CDR3 reads CASSTGQGAGNEQFF. The CDR3 coding sequence is TGCGCCAGCAGCACTGGACAGGGGGCAGGAAATGAGCAGTTCTTC.

The chain has TRBV4-3 and TRBJ1-5, with D possibly being TRBD1 (5 bases). The ends were cut back, 0 bases at V and 3 bases at J, with 9 bases in the middle. The CDR3 length is 15 residues. CDR1 and CDR2 from the germline V gene are LGHNA and YSLEER. The CDR3 is CASSQDSGFNQPQHF. The CDR3 bases are TGCGCCAGCAGCCAAGATTCAGGGTTCAATCAGCCCCAGCATTTT.

This rearrangement joins TRBV5-6 to TRBJ1-5, with TRBD1 as a possible D gene (5 bases). Germline V lookup: CDR1 SGHDT, CDR2 YYEEEE. Trimming shortened V by 2 bases and J by 5 bases, and 11 bases separated the two germline ends. This CDR3 contains 14 residues. The CDR3 loop reads CASSLWKGYQPQHF. The CDR3 DNA is TGTGCCAGCAGCTTATGGAAGGGGTATCAGCCCCAGCATTTT.

The DNA of the CDR3 is TGTGCCAGCAGCTTCTTTCGGTCTATACAGAGCAATCAGCCCCAGCATTTT. This gives the protein CASSFFRSIQSNQPQHF. J is TRBJ1-5 and V is TRBV5-6, with D hard to call. The CDR3 has 17 residues. Germline V lookup: CDR1 SGHDT, CDR2 YYEEEE. Trimming pared 2 bases from V and 1 base from J, leaving 16 bases between.

This clone was observed a handful of times. The rearrangement links TRBV2 to TRBJ1-1, with a weak D call TRBD1 (5 bases). Trimming left V 2 bases short and J 1 base short, with 8 bases between. CDR3 length equals 14 residues. The germline V gene encodes CDR1 SNHLY and CDR2 FYNNEI. CDR3 DNA: TGTGCCAGCAGTGAACGTACAGGGAACACTGAAGCTTTCTTT. Amino acids: CASSERTGNTEAFF.

The genes are TRBV4-3 and TRBJ1-2; D gene uncertain. Germline V gives CDR1 LGHNA, CDR2 YSLEER. The CDR3 consists of 13 residues. Trimming shortened V by 0 bases and J by 7 bases, and 9 bases separated the two germline ends. CDR3 protein: CASSQDLALGYTF. CDR3 nucleotides: TGCGCCAGCAGCCAAGATTTGGCCCTTGGCTACACCTTC.

The V call is TRBV19, the J call TRBJ2-3, with 10 positions matching TRBD2. Germline V CDR1 and CDR2: LNHDA, SQIVND (reference sequence). This CDR3 has 14 residues. Trimming took 7 bases from V and 6 from J; bases not matched to a gene: 7. The CDR3 DNA reads TGTGCCAGTAAAGAGAGTAGCGGGAGGGATACGCAGTATTTT. It yields the protein CASKESSGRDTQYF. The whole variable domain, remainder taken from reference TRBV19 and TRBJ2-3, is DGGITQSPKYLFRKEGQNVTLSCEQNLNHDAMYWYRQDPGQGLRLIYYSQIVNDFQKGDIAEGYSVSREKKESFPLTVTSAQKNPTAFYLCASKESSGRDTQYFGPGTRLTVL.

This clone came up a few times. V gene TRBV10-2 combines with J gene TRBJ1-5, with TRBD1 matching over 8 bases. The V gene's germline CDR1 is WSHSY and CDR2 SAAADI. The V gene end was trimmed by 6 bases and the J gene end by 6 bases; junction bases not matched to a gene: 7. The CDR3 is made up of 14 amino acids. Here the CDR3 DNA reads TGCGCCAGCAGGACGGACAGGGACTTTCAGCCCCAGCATTTT. Translated, it gives CASRTDRDFQPQHF.

The chain carries TRBV7-2 and TRBJ2-7; D uncertain. The V end lost 1 base, the J end lost 4 bases, and 8 bases lay between the germline ends. Germline V CDR1 and CDR2: SGHTA, FQGNSA. The CDR3 sequence is 13 residues long. The CDR3 region is CASSLGYRYEQYF. The CDR3 region has the DNA TGTGCCAGCAGCTTAGGGTATCGGTACGAGCAGTACTTC.

V gene TRBV19 combines with J gene TRBJ2-1; 10 bases map to TRBD2. Trimming cost V 7 bases and J 9 bases; bases outside gene matches: 24. The CDR3 length is 19 residues. CDR1 LNHDA and CDR2 SQIVND come from the germline V gene (reference sequence). The CDR3 nucleotides read TGTGCCAGTAATAATCCGCAGGGAAGGAGAGCTAGCGGGAGAGGTGAGCAGTTCTTC. Translated: CASNNPQGRRASGRGEQFF.

The chain carries TRBV11-2 and TRBJ2-2, with 9 bases that match TRBD1. Germline V lookup: CDR1 SGHAT, CDR2 FQNNGV. The CDR3 consists of 18 residues. The ends lost 5 bases at V and 0 bases at J; junction bases unmatched: 10. The CDR3 protein is CASSRTSGQGPNTGELFF. The CDR3 bases are TGTGCCAGCAGCCGGACCTCTGGACAGGGGCCGAACACCGGGGAGCTGTTTTTT.

The chain couples TRBV9 to TRBJ2-3; D is perhaps TRBD2 (5 bases). Germline V gives CDR1 SGDLS, CDR2 YYNGEE. The length of the CDR3 is 12 residues. With 3 bases removed from V and 6 bases from J, the gap between germline ends came to 8 bases. This chain's CDR3 is CASSGTGDTQYF. CDR3 bases: TGTGCCAGCAGCGGGACTGGGGATACGCAGTATTTT.